The 3 T cell receptor beta chains listed next were all sequenced from one sample in a study of CD8+CD57+ T cells in acquired aplastic anemia (dated by TCRdb to 2017 to 2018). Expansion of CD8+CD57+ cells had been shown by flow cytometry in the patients chosen for sequencing. The reads were generated on an Illumina HiSeq 2000. Genomic DNA served as template for TCR beta VDJ combination and CDR3 sequence profiling. TCRdb reprocessed the public reads (quality trimming at Q25 with fastp, clone calling with MiXCR) and kept in-frame beta chains. Under each unique CDR3 protein, matching rows form one entry showing the most common genes and DNA. This sample holds just over 200,000 distinct CDR3 sequences; more than 55% were observed only once. The ten largest clones capture 58% of the sample. Input material: sorted CD4+, CD8+, or CD8+CD57+ T cells (not recorded which) from PBMCs. These receptors came from a human donor with aplastic anemia.

This clonotype was seen a few times. The rearrangement uses TRBV29-1 and TRBJ2-7; D not resolved. Trimming shortened V by 1 base and J by 2 bases, and 9 bases separated the two germline ends. Germline lookup yields CDR1 SQVTM and CDR2 ANQGSEA. There are 13 residues in the CDR3. The CDR3 loop reads CSVEGASAYEQYF. For the CDR3, the DNA is TGCAGCGTTGAAGGGGCATCCGCCTACGAGCAGTACTTC.

The chain carries TRBV7-9 and TRBJ1-3; no firm D call. The CDR3 runs 15 residues. Trimming left V 1 base short and J 2 bases short, with 9 bases between. Germline V gene sequence: CDR1 SEHNR, CDR2 FQNEAQ (reference sequence). CDR3 sequence: CASSLVVRPGNTIYF. In DNA, the CDR3 is TGTGCCAGCAGCTTAGTGGTACGGCCTGGAAACACCATATATTTT.

This clonotype was counted a few times. V is TRBV27 and J is TRBJ2-5; either TRBD1 or TRBD2 may fit D (5 bases each). Per the germline V gene, CDR1 is MNHEY and CDR2 is SMNVEV (reference sequence). The CDR3 is 14 amino acids. Trimming removed 5 bases at V and 5 bases at J, with 15 bases between. CDR3 residues: CASSPSGRWETQYF. The CDR3 nucleotides are TGTGCCAGCAGTCCTTCGGGACGGTGGGAGACCCAGTACTTC.